This T cell receptor beta chain was sequenced in a study of post-analysis software for immune sequencing data. Study background: Secondary progressive, relapsing-remitting and progressive-relapsing multiple sclerosis were among the included disease courses.

TCR beta cDNA libraries had unique molecular identifiers. One entry per CDR3 protein, called by TCRdb with MiXCR from the PCR reads. The repertoire includes 450,000 to 700,000 distinct CDR3 sequences, about 40% of them detected once, and roughly 1.7% sits in the top ten. Comment on this clonotype: The antigen is unknown.

The germline V and J ends were trimmed by 0 bases and 11 bases, with 25 bases remaining between them. The CDR3 runs to 16 residues. Germline loops: CDR1 GTSNPN, CDR2 SVGIG (reference sequence). Findings and caveats of the study: The F measure placed samples prepared in the same batch into strongly shared clusters. Roughly five TRBV segments, including TRBV5-6, TRBV5-1 and TRBV20-1, were more frequent in patients than controls. Diversity measured as normalized Chao1 was significantly lower in multiple sclerosis patients than in controls.

The sequenced sample consisted of blood. This chain joins TRBV30 and TRBJ2-5, with a possible D match to TRBD1 (7 bases). The sequence was collected from a girl aged 10-17 years with multiple sclerosis. DNA of the CDR3: TGTGCCTGGAGTGTAAGGAACAGGGGCACACCTCGGGAGCAGTACTTC. It codes for CAWSVRNRGTPREQYF.